The TCR beta chain under discussion was sequenced for a study of blood T cell repertoires in COVID-19. Measured with immunoSEQ multiplex PCR; TCRdb has only the in-frame clones, and not every one. The sample has about 60,000 clones; 70% to 90% are singletons. With 7 bases removed from V and 3 bases from J, the gap between germline ends came to 15 bases. The CDR3 loop spans 14 amino acids. CDR1 and CDR2 (germline): LNHDA, SQIVND (reference sequence). Source material: peripheral blood. This clonotype was sampled from a human donor with active COVID-19. The donor label of this sample is uncertain. J is TRBJ1-2 and V is TRBV19; D unresolved. DNA for the CDR3: TGTGCCAGTAATCACGATTGGGAGTACTATGGCTACACCTTC. This gives the protein CASNHDWEYYGYTF.